This T cell receptor beta chain originates from a study of identical twins. General study points: The study found that models underestimated out-of-frame TCR alpha sharing in monozygotic twins. Cord blood beta clonotypes present at high abundance carried fewer insertions; no such pattern appeared in memory repertoires.

Unique molecular identifiers were present on the cDNA, and a universal primer site came from template switching. In TCRdb, the 5' RACE reads were re-called with MiXCR into one record per CDR3 protein. The repertoire consists of approximately 670,000 distinct CDR3 sequences, with roughly 6% occurring once and the leading ten covering 1.5% to 2%. This CDR3 has 17 amino acids. The V gene end was trimmed by 4 bases and the J gene end by 4 bases; junction bases not matched to a gene: 9. The V gene's germline CDR1 is LGHNA and CDR2 YSLEER. Notes on this clonotype: The antigen remains unidentified.

The sample taken for sequencing was naive T cells sorted from blood. The chain is built from TRBV4-3 and TRBJ2-3, with 12 bases matching TRBD2. The receptor was isolated from a man between 18 and 29 years old in good health. DNA for the CDR3: TGCGCCAGCAGCCGCTCCCTAGCGGGAGGGCCCCCAGATACGCAGTATTTT. It translates to CASSRSLAGGPPDTQYF.